This T cell receptor (beta chain) comes out of a study of shared clonotypes between healthy human individuals. For the study at large: Each donor contributed plates that comprised three CD4 naive, three CD4 memory, two CD8 naive and one CD8 memory. Findings and limits, study-wide: Generally, estimated richness proved larger in naive subsets than it did in memory subsets.

Clones were sequenced by immunoSEQ multiplex PCR, and TCRdb holds only the in-frame ones, with some missing. Among over 1.4 million clones, approximately 97% were seen once, and the ten largest hold approximately 1%. Germline lookup yields CDR1 SGHRS and CDR2 YFSETQ. V was pared by 0 bases and J by 2 bases, with 8 bases of the junction left unmatched. This CDR3 is built from 17 residues. With regard to this clone: Its antigen is not identified.

J is TRBJ2-7 and V is TRBV5-1, with 10 nucleotides matching TRBD1. The clonotype was recovered from a man in his thirties or forties in good health. Sequenced sample: naive CD4+ T cells sorted from blood. Regarding subset: CD45RA+ positively selected. The CDR3 region is CASSLGPQTGGTYEQYF. In DNA form, the CDR3 reads TGCGCCAGCAGCTTGGGGCCCCAGACAGGGGGCACCTACGAGCAGTACTTC.